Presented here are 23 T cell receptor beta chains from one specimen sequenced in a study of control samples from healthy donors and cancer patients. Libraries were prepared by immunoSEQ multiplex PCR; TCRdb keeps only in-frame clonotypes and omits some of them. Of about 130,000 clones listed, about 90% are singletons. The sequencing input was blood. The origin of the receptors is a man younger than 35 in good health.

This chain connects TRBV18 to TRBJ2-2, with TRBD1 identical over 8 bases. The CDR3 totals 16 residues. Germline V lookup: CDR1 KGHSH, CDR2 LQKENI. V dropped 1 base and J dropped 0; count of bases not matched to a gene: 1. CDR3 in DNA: TGTGCCAGCTCACCACAGGACAGGGCGAACACCGGGGAGCTGTTTTTT. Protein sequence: CASSPQDRANTGELFF.

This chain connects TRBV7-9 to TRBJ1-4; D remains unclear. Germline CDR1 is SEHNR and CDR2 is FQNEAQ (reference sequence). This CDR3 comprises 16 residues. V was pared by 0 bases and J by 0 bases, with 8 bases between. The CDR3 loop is CASSLANSATNEKLFF. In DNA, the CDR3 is TGTGCCAGCAGCTTAGCTAACAGCGCAACTAATGAAAAACTGTTTTTT. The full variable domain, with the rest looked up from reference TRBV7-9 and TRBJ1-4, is DTGVSQNPRHKITKRGQNVTFRCDPISEHNRLYWYRQTLGQGPEFLTYFQNEAQLEKSRLLSDRFSAERPKGSFSTLEIQRTEQGDSAMYLCASSLANSATNEKLFFGSGTQLSVL.

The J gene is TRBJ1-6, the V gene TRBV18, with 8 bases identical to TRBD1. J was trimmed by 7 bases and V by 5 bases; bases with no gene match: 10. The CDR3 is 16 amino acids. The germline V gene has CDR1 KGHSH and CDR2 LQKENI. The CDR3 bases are TGTGCCAGCTCAGCTCGGGGCAGGGGGCAAAATTCACCCCTCCACTTT. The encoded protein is CASSARGRGQNSPLHF. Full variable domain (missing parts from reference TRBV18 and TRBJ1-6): NAGVMQNPRHLVRRRGQEARLRCSPMKGHSHVYWYRQLPEEGLKFMVYLQKENIIDESGMPKERFSAEFPKEGPSILRIQQVVRGDSAAYFCASSARGRGQNSPLHFGNGTRLTVT.

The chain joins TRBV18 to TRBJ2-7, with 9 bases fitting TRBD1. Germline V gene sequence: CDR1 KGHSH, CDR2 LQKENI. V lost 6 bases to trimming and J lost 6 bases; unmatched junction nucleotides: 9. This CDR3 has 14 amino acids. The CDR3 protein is CASSPGTGPREQYF. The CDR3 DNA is TGTGCCAGCTCGCCCGGGACAGGGCCACGCGAGCAGTACTTC.

The CDR3 protein is CASSSGGIRSGNTIYF. The CDR3 DNA sequence: TGTGCCAGCAGCAGCGGGGGCATCCGATCTGGAAACACCATATATTTT. The chain is built from TRBV28 and TRBJ1-3, with D maybe TRBD1 (6 bases). Germline CDR1 MDHEN, CDR2 SYDVKM. Trimming removed 6 bases at V and 1 base at J, with 16 bases between. There are 16 residues in the CDR3.

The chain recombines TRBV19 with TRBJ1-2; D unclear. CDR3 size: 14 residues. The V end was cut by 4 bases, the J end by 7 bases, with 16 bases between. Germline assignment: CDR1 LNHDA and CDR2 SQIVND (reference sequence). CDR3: CASSTARERRGYTF. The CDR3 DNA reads TGTGCCAGTAGTACGGCAAGGGAGAGACGTGGCTACACCTTC.

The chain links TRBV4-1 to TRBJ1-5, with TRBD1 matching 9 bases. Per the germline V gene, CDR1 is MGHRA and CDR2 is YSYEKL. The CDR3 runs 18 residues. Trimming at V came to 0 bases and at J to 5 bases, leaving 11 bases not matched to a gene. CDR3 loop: CASSQEPPTGGADQPQHF. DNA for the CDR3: TGCGCCAGCAGCCAAGAGCCCCCCACAGGGGGCGCAGATCAGCCCCAGCATTTT.

The CDR3 protein is CASSLIGLAGGPRYNEQFF. CDR3 nucleotides: TGTGCCAGCAGCTTAATCGGGCTAGCGGGAGGGCCCCGTTACAATGAGCAGTTCTTC. This chain connects TRBV7-3 to TRBJ2-1; TRBD2 matches at 12 bases. Germline V gene sequence: CDR1 SGHTA, CDR2 FQGTGA. Unmatched junction bases numbered 11, after V lost 1 base and J lost 4 bases. This CDR3 spans 19 amino acids.

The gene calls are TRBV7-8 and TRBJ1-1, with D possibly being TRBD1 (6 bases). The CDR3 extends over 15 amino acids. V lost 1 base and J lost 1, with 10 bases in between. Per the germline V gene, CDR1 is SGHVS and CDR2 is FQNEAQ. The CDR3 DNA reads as TGTGCCAGCAGCTTAGGGGCAGGGGAGAACACTGAAGCTTTCTTT. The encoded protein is CASSLGAGENTEAFF.

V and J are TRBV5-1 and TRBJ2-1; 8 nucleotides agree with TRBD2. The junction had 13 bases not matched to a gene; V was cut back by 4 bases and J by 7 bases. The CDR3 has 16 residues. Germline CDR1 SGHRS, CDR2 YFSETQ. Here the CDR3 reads CASSAIPSGFGNEQFF. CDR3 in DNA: TGCGCCAGCAGCGCCATACCTAGCGGGTTTGGTAATGAGCAGTTCTTC.

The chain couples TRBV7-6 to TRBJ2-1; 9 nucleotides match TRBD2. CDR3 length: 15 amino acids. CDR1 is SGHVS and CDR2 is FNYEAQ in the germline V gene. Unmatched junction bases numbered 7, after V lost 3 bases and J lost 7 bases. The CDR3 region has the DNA TGTGCCAGCAGCTTGGCGGGAGGGCCGGGGAATGAGCAGTTCTTC. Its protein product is CASSLAGGPGNEQFF.

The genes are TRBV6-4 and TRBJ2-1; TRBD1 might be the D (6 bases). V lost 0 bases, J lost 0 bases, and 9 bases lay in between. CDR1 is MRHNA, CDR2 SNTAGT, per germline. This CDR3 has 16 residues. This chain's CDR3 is CASSDSGRGSYNEQFF. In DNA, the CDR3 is TGTGCCAGCAGTGACTCAGGCAGGGGCTCCTACAATGAGCAGTTCTTC.

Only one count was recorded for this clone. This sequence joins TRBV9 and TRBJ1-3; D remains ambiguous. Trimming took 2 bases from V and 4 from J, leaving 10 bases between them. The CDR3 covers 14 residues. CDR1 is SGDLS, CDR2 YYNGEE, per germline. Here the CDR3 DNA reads TGTGCCAGCAGCGTCGATGGATCCGGAAACACCATATATTTT. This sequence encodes CASSVDGSGNTIYF.

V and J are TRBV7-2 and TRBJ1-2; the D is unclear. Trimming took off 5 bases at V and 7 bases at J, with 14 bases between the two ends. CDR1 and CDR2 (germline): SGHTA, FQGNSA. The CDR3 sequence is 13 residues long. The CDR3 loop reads CASSPREVGGYTF. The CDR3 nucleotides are TGTGCCAGCAGCCCGAGGGAGGTTGGTGGCTACACCTTC.

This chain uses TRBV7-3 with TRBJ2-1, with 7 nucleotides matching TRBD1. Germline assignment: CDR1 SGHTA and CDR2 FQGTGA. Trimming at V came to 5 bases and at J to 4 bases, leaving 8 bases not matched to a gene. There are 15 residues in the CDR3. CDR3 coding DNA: TGTGCCAGCAGCCTCCGGGACAGCCAATACAATGAGCAGTTCTTC. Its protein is CASSLRDSQYNEQFF. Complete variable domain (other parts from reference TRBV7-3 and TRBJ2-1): GAGVSQTPSNKVTEKGKYVELRCDPISGHTALYWYRQSLGQGPEFLIYFQGTGAADDSGLPNDRFFAVRPEGSVSTLKIQRTERGDSAVYLCASSLRDSQYNEQFFGPGTRLTVL.

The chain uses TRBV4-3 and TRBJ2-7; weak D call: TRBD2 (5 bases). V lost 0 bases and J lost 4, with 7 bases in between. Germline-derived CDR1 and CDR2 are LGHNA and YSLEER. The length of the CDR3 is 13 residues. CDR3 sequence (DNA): TGCGCCAGCAGCCAAGAATCGGGATACGAGCAGTACTTC. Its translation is CASSQESGYEQYF.

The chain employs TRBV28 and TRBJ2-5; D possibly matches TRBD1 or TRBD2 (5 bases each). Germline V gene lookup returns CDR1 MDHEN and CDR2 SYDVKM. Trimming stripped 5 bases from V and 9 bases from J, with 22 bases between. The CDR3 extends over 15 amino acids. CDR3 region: CASSASGPVIEAQYF. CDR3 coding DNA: TGTGCCAGCAGTGCGTCGGGACCCGTTATTGAGGCCCAGTACTTC.

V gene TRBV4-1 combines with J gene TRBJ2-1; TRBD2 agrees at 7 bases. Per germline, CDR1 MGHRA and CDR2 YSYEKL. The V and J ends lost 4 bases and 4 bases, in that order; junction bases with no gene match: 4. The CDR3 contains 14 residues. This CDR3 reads CASSRTSEYNEQFF. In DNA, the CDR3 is TGCGCCAGCAGCCGAACTAGCGAATACAATGAGCAGTTCTTC.

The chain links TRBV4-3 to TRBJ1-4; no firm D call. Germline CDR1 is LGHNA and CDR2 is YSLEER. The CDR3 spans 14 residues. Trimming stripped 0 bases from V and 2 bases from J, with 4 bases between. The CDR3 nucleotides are TGCGCCAGCAGCCAAGAAATCACTAATGAAAAACTGTTTTTT. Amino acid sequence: CASSQEITNEKLFF.

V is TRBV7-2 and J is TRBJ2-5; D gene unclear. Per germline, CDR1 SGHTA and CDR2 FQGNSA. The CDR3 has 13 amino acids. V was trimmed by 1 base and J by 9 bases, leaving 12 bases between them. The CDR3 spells CASSLGQSIAQYF. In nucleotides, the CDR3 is TGTGCCAGCAGCTTAGGACAAAGCATAGCCCAGTACTTC.

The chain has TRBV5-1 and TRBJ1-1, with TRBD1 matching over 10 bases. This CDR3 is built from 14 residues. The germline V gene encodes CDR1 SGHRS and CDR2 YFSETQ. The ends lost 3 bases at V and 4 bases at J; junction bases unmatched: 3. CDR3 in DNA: TGCGCCAGCAGCTGGGGACAGGGGTCCACTGAAGCTTTCTTT. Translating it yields CASSWGQGSTEAFF.

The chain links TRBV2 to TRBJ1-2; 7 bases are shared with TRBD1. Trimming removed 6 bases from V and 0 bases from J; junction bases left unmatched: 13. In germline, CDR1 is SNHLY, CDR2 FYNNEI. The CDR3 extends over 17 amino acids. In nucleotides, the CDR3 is TGTGCCAGCAGACCCCCGGGACAGAGAATTGCTAACTATGGCTACACCTTC. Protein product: CASRPPGQRIANYGYTF.

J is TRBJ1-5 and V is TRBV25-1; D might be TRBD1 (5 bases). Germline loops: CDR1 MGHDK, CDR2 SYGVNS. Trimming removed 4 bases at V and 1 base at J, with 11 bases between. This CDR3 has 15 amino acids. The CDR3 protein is CASSAGLSSNQPQHF. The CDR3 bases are TGTGCCAGCAGTGCGGGACTTTCGAGCAATCAGCCCCAGCATTTT.